This T cell receptor (beta chain) was found in a study of blood T cell repertoires in COVID-19. Study at large: Acute and convalescent COVID-19 samples came from the United States, Italy and Spain. T cells, B-cell-depleted T cells, or PBMCs provided the cDNA or gDNA that served as material.

In germline, CDR1 is SEHNR, CDR2 FQNEAQ (reference sequence). V lost 6 bases and J lost 2, with 14 bases in between. The CDR3 has 15 residues. Study processing details: Amplification with reference gene primers provided the estimates of nucleated cell counts. Measured with immunoSEQ multiplex PCR; TCRdb has only the in-frame clones, and not every one. V, J and clone size are those of that table, while D and trimming were read from the DNA. The table records about 180,000 clones, roughly nine tenths of them present only once. Sequenced sample: peripheral blood. The origin of this receptor is a man younger than 30 who had recovered from COVID-19. The chain has TRBV7-9 and TRBJ1-3, with a tentative D call TRBD1 (6 bases). In DNA, the CDR3 is TGTGCCAGCAGACAGAGGGACACGCCTGGAAACACCATATATTTT. Its translation is CASRQRDTPGNTIYF.